This TCR beta chain was recorded in a study of blood T cell repertoires in COVID-19. Overall study: Acute and convalescent COVID-19 specimens originated in the United States, Italy and Spain. T cells, B-cell-depleted T cells, or PBMCs provided the cDNA or gDNA that served as material.

Produced via immunoSEQ multiplex PCR; TCRdb's table is partial and in-frame only. The profile shows around 260,000 clones, 75% to 90% of them singletons. CDR3 length: 17 residues. CDR1 SGHVS and CDR2 FQNEAQ come from the germline V gene. Trimming stripped 4 bases from V and 3 bases from J, with 16 bases between. The clonotype was recovered from a man aged 25 to 40 with active or convalescent COVID-19. The sequenced material came from peripheral blood. The V gene is TRBV7-8, the J gene TRBJ1-6; D is possibly TRBD1 (5 bases). CDR3 in amino acids: CASSSDTIILYNSPLHF. For the CDR3, the DNA is TGTGCCAGCAGCTCGGACACAATTATACTCTATAATTCACCCCTCCACTTT.